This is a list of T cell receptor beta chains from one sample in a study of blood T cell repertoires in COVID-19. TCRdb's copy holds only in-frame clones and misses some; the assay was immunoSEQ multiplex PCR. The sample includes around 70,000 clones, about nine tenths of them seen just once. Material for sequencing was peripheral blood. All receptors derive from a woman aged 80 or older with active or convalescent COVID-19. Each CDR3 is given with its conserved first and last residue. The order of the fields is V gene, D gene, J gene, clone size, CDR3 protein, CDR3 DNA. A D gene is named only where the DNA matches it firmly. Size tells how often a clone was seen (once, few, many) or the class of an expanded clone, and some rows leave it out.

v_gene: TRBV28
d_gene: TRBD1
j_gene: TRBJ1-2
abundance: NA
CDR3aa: CASSLSKGAARGYTF
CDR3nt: TGTGCCAGCAGTTTGAGTAAGGGGGCCGCGAGGGGCTACACCTTC

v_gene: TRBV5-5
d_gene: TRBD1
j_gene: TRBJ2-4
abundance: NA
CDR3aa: CASSLRPGQGLNIQYF
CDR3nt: TGTGCCAGCAGCTTGAGGCCGGGACAGGGCTTGAACATTCAGTACTTC

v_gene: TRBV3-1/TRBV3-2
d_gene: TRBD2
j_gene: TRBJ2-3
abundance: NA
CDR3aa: CASSLRLAGETDTQYF
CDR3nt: TGTGCCAGCAGCTTACGACTAGCGGGAGAAACAGATACGCAGTATTTT

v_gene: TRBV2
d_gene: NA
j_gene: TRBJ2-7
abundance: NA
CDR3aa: CASSDWGSRYEQYF
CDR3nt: TGTGCCAGCAGTGATTGGGGCAGTCGTTACGAGCAGTACTTC

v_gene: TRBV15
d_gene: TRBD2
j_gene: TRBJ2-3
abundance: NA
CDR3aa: CATSRERGGPTQYF
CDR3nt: TGTGCCACCAGCAGAGAGCGGGGGGGCCCGACGCAGTATTTT

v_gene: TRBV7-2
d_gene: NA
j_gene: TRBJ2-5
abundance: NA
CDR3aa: CASSSAGGVQETQYF
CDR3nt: TGTGCCAGCAGCTCAGCGGGCGGGGTCCAAGAGACCCAGTACTTC

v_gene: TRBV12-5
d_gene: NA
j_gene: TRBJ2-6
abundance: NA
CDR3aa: CASGIYHDFFRDFSPISGANVLTF
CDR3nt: TGTGCTAGTGGAATTTATCATGACTTTTTCCGGGACTTCAGTCCCATCTCTGGGGCCAACGTCCTGACTTTC

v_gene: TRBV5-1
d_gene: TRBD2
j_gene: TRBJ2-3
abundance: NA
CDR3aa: CASSLDGGATDTQYF
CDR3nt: TGCGCCAGCAGCTTGGACGGGGGGGCCACAGATACGCAGTATTTT

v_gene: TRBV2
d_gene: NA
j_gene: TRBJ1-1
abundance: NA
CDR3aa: CASRGGRLSAFF
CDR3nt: TGTGCCAGCCGCGGAGGGAGGTTGTCAGCTTTCTTT

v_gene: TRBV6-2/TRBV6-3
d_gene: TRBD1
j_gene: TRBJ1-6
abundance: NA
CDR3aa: CASSAGTGGLNSPLHF
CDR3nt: TGTGCCAGCAGCGCCGGGACAGGGGGCCTCAATTCACCCCTCCACTTT

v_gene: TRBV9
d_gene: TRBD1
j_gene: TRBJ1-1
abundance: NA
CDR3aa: CASSVDLQGANTEAFF
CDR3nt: TGTGCCAGCAGCGTAGACCTGCAGGGGGCGAACACTGAAGCTTTCTTT

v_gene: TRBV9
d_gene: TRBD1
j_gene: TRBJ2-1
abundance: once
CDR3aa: CASSPPGQGNNEQFF
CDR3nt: TGTGCCAGCAGCCCCCCGGGACAGGGGAACAATGAGCAGTTCTTC

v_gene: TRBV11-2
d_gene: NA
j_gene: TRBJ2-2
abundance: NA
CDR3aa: CASSPSLSTGELFF
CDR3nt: TGTGCCAGCAGCCCTTCGCTGAGCACCGGGGAGCTGTTTTTT

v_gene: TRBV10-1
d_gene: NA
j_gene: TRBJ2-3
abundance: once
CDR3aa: CASSELGGDTQYF
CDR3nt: TGCGCCAGCAGTGAGCTCGGCGGGGATACGCAGTATTTT

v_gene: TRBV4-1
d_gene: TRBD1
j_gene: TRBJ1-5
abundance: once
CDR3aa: CASSQEEGATLYQPQHF
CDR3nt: TGCGCCAGCAGCCAAGAAGAGGGGGCGACCCTTTATCAGCCCCAGCATTTT

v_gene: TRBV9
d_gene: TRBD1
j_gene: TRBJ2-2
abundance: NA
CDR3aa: CASSAYDRGRGELFF
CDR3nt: TGTGCCAGCAGCGCGTACGACAGGGGCCGTGGGGAGCTGTTTTTT

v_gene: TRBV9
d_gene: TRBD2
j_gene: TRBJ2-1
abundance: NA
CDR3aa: CASSGQLAVASYNEQFF
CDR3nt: TGTGCCAGCAGCGGCCAACTAGCGGTGGCCTCCTACAATGAGCAGTTCTTC

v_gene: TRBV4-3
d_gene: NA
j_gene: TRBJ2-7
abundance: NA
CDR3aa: CASSPSSGRAYEQYF
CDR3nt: TGCGCCAGCAGCCCGTCCAGCGGGCGGGCCTACGAGCAGTACTTC

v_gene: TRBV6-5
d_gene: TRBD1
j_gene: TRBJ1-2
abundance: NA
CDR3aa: CASSLLQGGAGGYTF
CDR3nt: TGTGCCAGCAGTCTCTTACAGGGGGGGGCAGGGGGCTACACCTTC

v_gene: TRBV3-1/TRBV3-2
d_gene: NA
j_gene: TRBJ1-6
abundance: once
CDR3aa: CASSLGVQNSPLHF
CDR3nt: TGTGCCAGCAGCCTAGGGGTTCAAAATTCACCCCTCCACTTT

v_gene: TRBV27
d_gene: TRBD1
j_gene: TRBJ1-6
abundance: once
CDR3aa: CASSQRDSNSPLHF
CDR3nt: TGTGCCAGCAGTCAACGGGACAGTAATTCACCCCTCCACTTT

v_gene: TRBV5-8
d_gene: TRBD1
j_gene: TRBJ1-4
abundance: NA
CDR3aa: CASSFTGGTNEKLFF
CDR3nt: TGTGCCAGCAGCTTTACAGGGGGCACTAATGAAAAACTGTTTTTT

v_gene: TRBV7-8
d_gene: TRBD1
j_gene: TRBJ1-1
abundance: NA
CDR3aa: CASSETIQGRTEAFF
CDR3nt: TGTGCCAGCAGCGAGACAATACAGGGGAGGACTGAAGCTTTCTTT

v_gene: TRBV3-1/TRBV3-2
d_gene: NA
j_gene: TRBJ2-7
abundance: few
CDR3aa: CASSRGIGGSYEQYF
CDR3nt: TGTGCCAGCAGTCGGGGAATAGGAGGTTCCTACGAGCAGTACTTC

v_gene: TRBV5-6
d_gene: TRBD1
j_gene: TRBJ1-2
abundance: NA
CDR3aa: CASSLWTGQAGYTF
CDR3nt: TGTGCCAGCAGCTTGTGGACAGGGCAGGCGGGCTACACCTTC

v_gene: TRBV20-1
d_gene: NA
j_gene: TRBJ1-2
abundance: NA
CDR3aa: CSASPFSYGYTF
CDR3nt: TGCAGTGCTAGTCCGTTCAGCTATGGCTACACCTTC

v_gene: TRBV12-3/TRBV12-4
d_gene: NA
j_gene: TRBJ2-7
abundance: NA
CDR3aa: CASSFAGNEQYF
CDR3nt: TGTGCCAGCAGTTTTGCAGGGAACGAGCAGTACTTC

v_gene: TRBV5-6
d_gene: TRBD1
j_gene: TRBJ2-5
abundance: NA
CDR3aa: CASSLYRGETQYF
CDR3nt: TGTGCCAGCAGCTTGTACAGGGGAGAGACCCAGTACTTC

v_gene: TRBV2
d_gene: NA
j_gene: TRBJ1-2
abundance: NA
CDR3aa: CASSVKQGYGYTF
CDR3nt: TGTGCCAGCAGTGTAAAACAGGGATATGGCTACACCTTC

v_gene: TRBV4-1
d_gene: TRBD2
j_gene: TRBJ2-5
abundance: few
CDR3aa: CASSQVASGGIQETQYF
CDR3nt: TGCGCCAGCAGCCAAGTGGCTAGCGGGGGGATCCAAGAGACCCAGTACTTC

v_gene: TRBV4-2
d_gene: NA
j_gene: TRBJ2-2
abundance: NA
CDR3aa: CASSQDLELPDTGELFF
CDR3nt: TGTGCCAGCAGCCAAGATCTAGAACTTCCGGACACCGGGGAGCTGTTTTTT

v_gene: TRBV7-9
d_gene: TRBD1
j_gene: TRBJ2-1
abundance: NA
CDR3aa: CASSTNRDRVFDEQFF
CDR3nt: TGTGCCAGCAGCACAAACCGGGACAGGGTGTTCGATGAGCAGTTCTTC

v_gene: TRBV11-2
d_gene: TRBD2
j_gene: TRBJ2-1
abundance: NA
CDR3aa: CASSLVPGMAGGYNEQFF
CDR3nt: TGTGCCAGCAGCTTAGTACCTGGAATGGCGGGGGGGTACAATGAGCAGTTCTTC

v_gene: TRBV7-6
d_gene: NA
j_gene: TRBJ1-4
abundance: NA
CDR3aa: CASSPLRADEKLFF
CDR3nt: TGTGCCAGCAGCCCCCTGAGGGCGGATGAAAAACTGTTTTTT

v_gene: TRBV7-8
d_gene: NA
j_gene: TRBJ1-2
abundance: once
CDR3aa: CASSLRTRGMGYTF
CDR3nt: TGTGCCAGCAGCTTACGGACAAGGGGGATGGGCTACACCTTC

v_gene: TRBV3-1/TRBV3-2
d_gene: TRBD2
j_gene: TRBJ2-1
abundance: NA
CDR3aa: CASRSHGTSQNEQFF
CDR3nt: TGTGCCAGCAGATCCCACGGGACTAGCCAGAATGAGCAGTTCTTC

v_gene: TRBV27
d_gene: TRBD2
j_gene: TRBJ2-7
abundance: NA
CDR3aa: CASSPSPTRIAGGPYEQYF
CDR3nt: TGTGCCAGCAGTCCCTCTCCTACAAGAATAGCGGGGGGCCCCTACGAGCAGTACTTC

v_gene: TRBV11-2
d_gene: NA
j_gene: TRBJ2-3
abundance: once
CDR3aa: CASSLDYQTDTQYF
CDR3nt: TGTGCCAGCAGCTTAGACTACCAAACAGATACGCAGTATTTT

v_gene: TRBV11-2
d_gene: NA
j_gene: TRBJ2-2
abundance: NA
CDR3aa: CASSLSFQGGTGELFF
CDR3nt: TGTGCCAGCAGCTTATCGTTCCAAGGAGGGACCGGGGAGCTGTTTTTT

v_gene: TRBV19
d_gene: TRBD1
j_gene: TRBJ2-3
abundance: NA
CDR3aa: CASSQPGQVFTDTQYF
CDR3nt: TGTGCCAGTAGCCAACCGGGACAGGTTTTCACAGATACGCAGTATTTT

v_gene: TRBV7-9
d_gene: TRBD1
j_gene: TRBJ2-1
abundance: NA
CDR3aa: CASRDRGAYNEQFF
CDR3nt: TGTGCCAGCAGGGACAGGGGGGCATACAATGAGCAGTTCTTC

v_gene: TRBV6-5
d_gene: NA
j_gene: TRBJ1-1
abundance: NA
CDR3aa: CASKRGGTEAFF
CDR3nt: TGTGCCAGTAAAAGGGGTGGAACTGAAGCTTTCTTT

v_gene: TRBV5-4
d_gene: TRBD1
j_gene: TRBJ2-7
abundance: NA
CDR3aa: CASSYAGTGGVEQYF
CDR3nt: TGTGCCAGCAGCTACGCCGGGACAGGGGGCGTCGAACAGTACTTC

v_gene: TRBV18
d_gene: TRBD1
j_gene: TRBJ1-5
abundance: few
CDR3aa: CASSETGAVQPQHF
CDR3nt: TGTGCCAGCTCGGAAACAGGGGCAGTACAGCCCCAGCATTTT

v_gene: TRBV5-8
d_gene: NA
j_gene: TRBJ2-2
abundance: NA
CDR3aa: CASRNRVPFTGELFF
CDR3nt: TGTGCCAGCAGAAACAGGGTCCCTTTCACCGGGGAGCTGTTTTTT

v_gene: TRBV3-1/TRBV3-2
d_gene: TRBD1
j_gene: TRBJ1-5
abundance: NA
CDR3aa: CASSQGDRVNQPQHF
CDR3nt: TGTGCCAGCAGCCAAGGGGACAGGGTCAATCAGCCCCAGCATTTT

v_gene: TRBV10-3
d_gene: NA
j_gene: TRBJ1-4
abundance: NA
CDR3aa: CAISERGEGEKLFF
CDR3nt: TGTGCCATCAGTGAACGAGGGGAGGGTGAAAAACTGTTTTTT

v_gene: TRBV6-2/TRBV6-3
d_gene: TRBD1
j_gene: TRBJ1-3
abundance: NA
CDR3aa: CASSYTPQRDRVSDSGNTIYF
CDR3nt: TGTGCCAGCAGTTACACTCCTCAGCGGGACAGGGTTTCGGACTCTGGAAACACCATATATTTT

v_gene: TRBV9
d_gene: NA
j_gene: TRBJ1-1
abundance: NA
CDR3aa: CASSVAGGATGKTEAFF
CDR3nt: TGTGCCAGCAGCGTAGCTGGGGGGGCAACAGGGAAAACTGAAGCTTTCTTT